This T cell receptor (beta chain) was profiled in a study of blood T cell repertoires in COVID-19. Produced via immunoSEQ multiplex PCR; TCRdb's table is partial and in-frame only. This table holds some 71,000 clones, 90% found once. V was pared by 2 bases and J by 3 bases, with 8 bases of the junction left unmatched. This CDR3 has 16 amino acids. The germline V gene encodes CDR1 MNHNS and CDR2 SASEGT. The source material was peripheral blood. The genes are TRBV6-1 and TRBJ2-7; 9 bases are a match to TRBD2. This receptor was taken from a man aged 50-60 years with acute or convalescent COVID-19. For the CDR3, the DNA is TGTGCCAGCAGTGAAAATGCGGGGGGGAGAGGCTACGAGCAGTACTTC. It is translated as CASSENAGGRGYEQYF.